The entry below gives a single T cell receptor beta chain sequence along with its context. Its target is not known. This entry belongs to a study of blood T cells in healthy people across ages. Study-wide context: T cells yielded about one barcoded beta molecule per two cells through template switching. General study points: Changes in expanded clonotypes were possibly confounded, as the CMV status of donors was unknown. Naive and antigen-experienced cells were not separated, limiting conclusive comparison. Investigators viewed diversity estimates from one million T cells as underestimates, the study reported.

Germline V CDR1 and CDR2: KGHSH, LQKENI. This CDR3 has 16 residues. V shed 0 bases, J shed 3 bases, and the junction held 5 bases outside the gene matches. Primers used in a second PCR of roughly 7 to 12 cycles were a sample-barcoded 5' primer and a J-beta primer mix. TCRdb reprocessed the 5' RACE reads via MiXCR and lists one record per CDR3 protein. In the table there are over 500,000 distinct CDR3 sequences, approximately 52% of which are singletons. The chain employs TRBV18 and TRBJ2-7, with 10 bases aligning to TRBD2. Sequencing used blood. The sequence was obtained from a woman older than 75 in good health. CDR3 amino acids: CASSPPSSGGYYEQYF. Written as DNA, the CDR3 is TGTGCCAGCTCACCACCTTCTAGCGGGGGCTACTACGAGCAGTACTTC.